This T cell receptor (beta chain) was found in a study of technical replicates of blood from several donors. Sequenced by immunoSEQ multiplex PCR; TCRdb stores in-frame clones only, minus some. Of about 72,000 clones listed, roughly 96% are singletons. V was trimmed by 9 bases and J by 5 bases, leaving 16 bases between them. The CDR3 sequence is 13 residues long. From germline, CDR1 is SGHAT and CDR2 FQNNGV. V is TRBV11-2 and J is TRBJ2-5, with D maybe TRBD2 (7 bases). The sequence was collected from a human donor in good health. The specimen sequenced was T cells isolated from PBMCs. The CDR3 loop reads CASFRGGGETQYF. The DNA for the CDR3 is TGTGCCAGTTTTAGGGGGGGAGGGGAGACCCAGTACTTC.